This T cell receptor (beta chain) comes out of a study of beta chain features in type 1 diabetes (dated by TCRdb to the late 2010s). In the study overall: Mean age, gender distribution, total cell number and subset yield were not different between patients and healthy donors. A total of some 110 million sorted cells were examined across all samples, and a strong correlation was observed between cell number per subset and RNA yield. The study compared TCRB repertoires of sorted circulating CD4+ T cell subsets between recently diagnosed type 1 diabetes patients and matched healthy donors. Regulatory and stem cell-like memory subsets were isolated from only 8 patients and roughly eight healthy donors, whereas naive and central memory subsets came from all 30 or so donors.

V is shortened by 8 bases, J by 2 bases, and the region joining them spans 17 bases. According to the germline V gene, CDR1 reads SQVTM and CDR2 reads ANQGSEA. Taken from cysteine to phenylalanine, the CDR3 has 14 residues. The entry retains the CDR3 DNA only, 42 bases that are in frame from base 1. The entire isolated RNA was reverse transcribed using the High Capacity cDNA Reverse Transcription Kit, and thus expressed TCRB transcripts were sequenced. Deep immunoSEQ sequencing was applied to naive, central memory and regulatory T cell samples, giving an average of approximately 3.8 million total reads per sample. After sorted cells were lysed in RLT buffer, RNA was extracted with DNase-treated RNeasy Micro or Mini kits, with the choice depending on cell number. To prevent cross-contamination, every cell subset was processed on its own, while patient and healthy donor samples were processed together. Using the immunoSEQ multiplex PCR, TCRB sequences were amplified from cDNA into 87-bp fragments spanning the CDR3 region. Sequencing of the amplicons was done on the Illumina HiSeq platform. Per the authors' processing: Synthetic template baselines were used to correct PCR bias computationally, reads within Hamming distance 2 were collapsed together, and singletons that could not be merged were discarded. Reads were aligned against IMGT to assign V, D and J genes, CDR3 length and insertions or deletions at six rearrangement sites. Within each subset, clonotype counts were normalized to the number of sorted cells before true diversity and Gini coefficients were calculated with the tcR R package. The overlap coefficient, calculated on TCRB nucleotide sequences, was used to measure repertoire sharing. Out-of-frame TCRB sequences from naive cells were analyzed to stand in for the pre-selection repertoire. TCRdb retrieved this table from immuneACCESS and kept in-frame rearrangements only. Not all clones are present; in checked studies, unresolved V genes account for under half, and no reason is known for the remainder. The V and J calls and clone size were taken over from that table, and D and trimming were inferred from the DNA. Present in this sample are 400,000 to 600,000 clones, 25% to 35% of which were seen just once. About 0.065% of the sample goes to the ten largest clones.

About this clone: Its antigen is currently not known. One base away there is no much larger clone; base qualities are not given.

From each donor, a single peripheral blood sample of approximately 110 mL on average was drawn into heparinised tubes. A BD FACSAria II and a panel including CD45RO, CCR7, CD25, CD127, CD95 and CD27 were used to sort naive, central memory, regulatory and stem cell-like memory CD4+ T cells. A purity above 95% was achieved for all sorted populations. PBMCs were isolated right away by Lymphoprep density gradient centrifugation and were stained directly, without culture. So that batch effects would be minimized, each experiment stained and sorted samples in pairs, pairing one healthy donor with one patient. Study-wide findings and limitations: Because cDNA was sequenced instead of genomic DNA, highly expressing activated cells could be over-represented, though the groups showed no difference in activation or CD3 levels. Fewer insertions and more nucleotide deletions at VDJ recombination sites were observed in patients with type 1 diabetes, implying thymic rearrangement abnormalities. Shorter templates might have been favored by PCR, but patient and control samples were amplified and corrected together, so both groups would have been affected equally by any skew. Naive, central memory and regulatory TCRB repertoires appeared to be more similar among patients than among healthy donors. Because small numbers of individuals were included in the HLA sub-analyses, any influence of HLA type on TCRB rearrangement was left unresolved. Type 1 diabetes patients showed a moderate but significant shortening of TCRB CDR3 length in all four CD4+ subsets.

This TCR was recovered from a man younger than 30 in good health. In this chain, TRBV29-1 is recombined with TRBJ2-3; TRBD2 is a weak D gene call, 6 bases matching. The sequencing input was naive CD4+ T cells from blood. What this sample's cell subset or site label stands for: true naive CD4+ T cells. The CDR3 has the sequence CSSRPGLLTDTQYF. The DNA sequence is TGCAGCTCAAGACCGGGACTGCTCACAGATACGCAGTATTTT.